This TCR beta chain was identified during a study of regulatory T cells in long-lasting Graves disease. Findings of the study overall: Sample size, which was small, may have reduced accuracy. The study found lower TCR diversity in persistent Graves' patients than in newly diagnosed ones. Among samples with persistent disease, TRBV28, TRBJ1-2 and TRBJ2-5 were favored.

Looked up from germline, CDR1 is LGHNA and CDR2 is YNFKEQ. Trimming left V 6 bases short and J 6 bases short, with 17 bases between. This CDR3 has 14 amino acids. This clonotype has only a few counts. What it binds is not known. Described time point: persistent/refractory GD, antithyroid drugs over 5 years with positive TRAb. The TCR library was prepared using RNA isolated from PBMCs. EDTA tubes collected roughly 9 milliliters of peripheral blood. HTBI primers from iRepertoire and Arm-PCR of CDR3 regions yielded the TCR beta libraries. TCRdb reprocessed the multiplex PCR reads via MiXCR and lists one record per CDR3 protein. The profile shows hundreds of thousands of distinct CDR3 sequences, 20% to 25% of them singletons.

The chain joins TRBV4-2 to TRBJ1-2; D is unclear. The sequencing here drew on peripheral blood mononuclear cells (PBMCs), taken when the disease was refractory, from a patient treated with antithyroid drugs. The sequence was obtained from a female donor with Graves disease. CDR3 sequence (DNA): TGTGCCAGCAGTCCACAAGGACCGAGGGATGGCTACACCTTC. Its protein product is CASSPQGPRDGYTF.